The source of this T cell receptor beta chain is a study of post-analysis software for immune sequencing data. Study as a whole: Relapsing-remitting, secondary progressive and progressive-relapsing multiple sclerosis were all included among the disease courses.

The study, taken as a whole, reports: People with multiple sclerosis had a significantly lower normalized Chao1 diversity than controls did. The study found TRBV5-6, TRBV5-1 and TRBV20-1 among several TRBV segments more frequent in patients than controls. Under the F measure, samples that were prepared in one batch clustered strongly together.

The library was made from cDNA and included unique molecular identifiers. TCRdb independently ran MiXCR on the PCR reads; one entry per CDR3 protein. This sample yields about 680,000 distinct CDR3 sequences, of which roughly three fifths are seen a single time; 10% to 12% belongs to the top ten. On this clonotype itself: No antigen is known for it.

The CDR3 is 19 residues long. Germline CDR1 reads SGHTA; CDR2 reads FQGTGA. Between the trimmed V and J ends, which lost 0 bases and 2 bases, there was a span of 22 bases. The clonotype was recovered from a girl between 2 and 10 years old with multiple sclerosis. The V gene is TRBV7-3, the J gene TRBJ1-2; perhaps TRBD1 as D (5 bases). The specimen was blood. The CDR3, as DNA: TGTGCCAGCAGCTTAACGTTCGGGCAGGGCGAAGAGAGAAACTATGGCTACACCTTC. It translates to CASSLTFGQGEERNYGYTF. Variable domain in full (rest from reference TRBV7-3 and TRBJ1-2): GAGVSQTPSNKVTEKGKYVELRCDPISGHTALYWYRQSLGQGPEFLIYFQGTGAADDSGLPNDRFFAVRPEGSVSTLKIQRTERGDSAVYLCASSLTFGQGEERNYGYTFGSGTRLTVV.